This T cell receptor beta chain was sequenced during a study of shared clonotypes between healthy human individuals. This clone was recorded a few times. It was CD45RO-negative cells, positively selected for CCR7, that made up naive CD8 cells, with terminally differentiated effector memory CD45RA+ cells excluded. All donors were Caucasian adults living in Nashville, Tennessee. TCRdb keeps only in-frame clones here, not all; method: immunoSEQ multiplex PCR. The repertoire holds about 2 million clones, with around 96% as singletons. V trimming: 6 bases; J trimming: 10 bases; junction bases outside the gene matches: 4. The CDR3 spans 12 residues. Germline assignment: CDR1 SQVTM and CDR2 ANQGSEA.

The receptor was isolated from a man younger than 30 in good health. V and J are TRBV29-1 and TRBJ1-6, with 9 bases aligning to TRBD1. Sample: naive CD8+ T cells sorted from blood. The CDR3 spells CSVRTGESPLHF. The CDR3 DNA follows: TGCAGCGTCCGGACAGGGGAATCACCCCTCCACTTT.